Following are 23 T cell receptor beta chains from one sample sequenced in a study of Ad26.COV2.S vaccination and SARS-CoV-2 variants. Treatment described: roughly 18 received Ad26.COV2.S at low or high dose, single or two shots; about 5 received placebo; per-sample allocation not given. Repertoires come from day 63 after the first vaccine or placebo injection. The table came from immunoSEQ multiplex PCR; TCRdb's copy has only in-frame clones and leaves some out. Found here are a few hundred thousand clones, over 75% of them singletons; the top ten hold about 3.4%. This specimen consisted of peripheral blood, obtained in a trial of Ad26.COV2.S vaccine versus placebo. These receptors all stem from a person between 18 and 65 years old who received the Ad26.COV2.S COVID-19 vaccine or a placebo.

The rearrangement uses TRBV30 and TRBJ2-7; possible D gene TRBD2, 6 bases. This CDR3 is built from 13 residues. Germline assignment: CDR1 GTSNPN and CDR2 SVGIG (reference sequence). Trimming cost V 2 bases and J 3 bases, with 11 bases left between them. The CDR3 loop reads CAWSLGTYYEQYF. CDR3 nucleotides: TGTGCCTGGAGTCTAGGGACTTACTACGAGCAGTACTTC.

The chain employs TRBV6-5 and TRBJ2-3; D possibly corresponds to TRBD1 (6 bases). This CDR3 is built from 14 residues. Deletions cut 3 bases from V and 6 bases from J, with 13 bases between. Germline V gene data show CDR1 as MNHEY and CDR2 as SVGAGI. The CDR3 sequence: CASSYSPRGDTQYF. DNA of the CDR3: TGTGCCAGCAGTTATTCACCTAGGGGGGATACGCAGTATTTT.

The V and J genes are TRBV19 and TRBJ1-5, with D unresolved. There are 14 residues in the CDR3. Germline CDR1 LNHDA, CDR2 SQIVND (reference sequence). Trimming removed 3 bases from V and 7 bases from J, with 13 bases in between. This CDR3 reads CASSIREDRQPQHF. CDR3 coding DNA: TGTGCCAGTAGTATCCGTGAGGACCGGCAGCCCCAGCATTTT.

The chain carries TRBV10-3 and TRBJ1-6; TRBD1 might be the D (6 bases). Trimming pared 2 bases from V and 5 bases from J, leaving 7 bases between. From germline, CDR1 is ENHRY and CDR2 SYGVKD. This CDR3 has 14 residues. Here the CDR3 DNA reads TGTGCCATCAGTGAGCACAGGGATAATTCACCCCTCCACTTT. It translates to CAISEHRDNSPLHF.

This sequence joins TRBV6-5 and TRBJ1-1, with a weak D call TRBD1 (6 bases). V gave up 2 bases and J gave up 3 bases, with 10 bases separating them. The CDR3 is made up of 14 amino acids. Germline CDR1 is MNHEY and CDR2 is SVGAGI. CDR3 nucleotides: TGTGCCAGCAGTTACGGGGGCACATACACTGAAGCTTTCTTT. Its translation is CASSYGGTYTEAFF.

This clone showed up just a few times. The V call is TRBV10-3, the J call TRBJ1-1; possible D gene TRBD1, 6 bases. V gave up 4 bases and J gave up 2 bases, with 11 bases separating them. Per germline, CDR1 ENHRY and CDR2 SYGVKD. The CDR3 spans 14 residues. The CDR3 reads CAISGNRENTEAFF. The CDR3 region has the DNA TGTGCCATCAGTGGGAACAGGGAAAACACTGAAGCTTTCTTT.

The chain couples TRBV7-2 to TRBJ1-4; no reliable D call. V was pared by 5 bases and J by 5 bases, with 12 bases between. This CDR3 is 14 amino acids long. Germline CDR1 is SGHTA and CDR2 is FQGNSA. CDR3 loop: CASSPVGANEKLFF. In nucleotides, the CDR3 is TGTGCCAGCAGCCCCGTAGGCGCAAATGAAAAACTGTTTTTT.

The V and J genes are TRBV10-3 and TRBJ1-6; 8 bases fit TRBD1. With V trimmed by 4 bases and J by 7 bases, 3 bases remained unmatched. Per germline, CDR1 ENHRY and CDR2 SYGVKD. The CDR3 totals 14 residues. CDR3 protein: CAISGTGRNSPLHF. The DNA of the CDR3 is TGTGCCATCAGTGGGACAGGGCGGAATTCACCCCTCCACTTT.

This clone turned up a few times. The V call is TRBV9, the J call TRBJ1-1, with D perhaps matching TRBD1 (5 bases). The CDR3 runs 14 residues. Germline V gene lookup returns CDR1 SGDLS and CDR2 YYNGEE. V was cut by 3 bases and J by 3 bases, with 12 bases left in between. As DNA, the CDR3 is TGTGCCAGCAGCGCGGGGGGAGGTCACACTGAAGCTTTCTTT. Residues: CASSAGGGHTEAFF.

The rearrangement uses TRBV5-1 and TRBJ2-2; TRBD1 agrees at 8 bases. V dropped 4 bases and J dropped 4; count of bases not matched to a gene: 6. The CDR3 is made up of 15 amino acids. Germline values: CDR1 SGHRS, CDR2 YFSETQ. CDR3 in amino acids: CASSAGQGGTGELFF. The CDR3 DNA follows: TGCGCCAGCAGCGCCGGACAGGGAGGCACCGGGGAGCTGTTTTTT.

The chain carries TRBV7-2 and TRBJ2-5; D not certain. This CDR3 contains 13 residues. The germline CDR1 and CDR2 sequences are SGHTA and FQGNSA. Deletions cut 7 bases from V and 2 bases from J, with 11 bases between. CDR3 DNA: TGTGCCAGCACCCTCTGGCAGCAAGAGACCCAGTACTTC. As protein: CASTLWQQETQYF.

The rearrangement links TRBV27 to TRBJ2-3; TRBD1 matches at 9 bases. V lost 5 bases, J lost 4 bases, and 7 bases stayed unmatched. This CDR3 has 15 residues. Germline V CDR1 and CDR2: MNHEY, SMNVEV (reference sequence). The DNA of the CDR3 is TGTGCCAGCAGTCTCACAGGGGGCGCATCAGATACGCAGTATTTT. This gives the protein CASSLTGGASDTQYF.

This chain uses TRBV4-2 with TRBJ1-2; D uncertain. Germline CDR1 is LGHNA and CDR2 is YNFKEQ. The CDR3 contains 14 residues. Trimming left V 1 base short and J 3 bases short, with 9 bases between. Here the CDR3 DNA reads TGTGCCAGCAGCCAAGGGCAGGTCGACTATGGCTACACCTTC. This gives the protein CASSQGQVDYGYTF.

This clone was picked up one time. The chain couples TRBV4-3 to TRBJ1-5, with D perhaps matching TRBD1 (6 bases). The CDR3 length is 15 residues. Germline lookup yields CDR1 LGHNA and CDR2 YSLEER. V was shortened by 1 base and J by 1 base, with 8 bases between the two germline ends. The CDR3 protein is CASSQGTGSNQPQHF. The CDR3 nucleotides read TGCGCCAGCAGCCAAGGCACAGGGAGCAATCAGCCCCAGCATTTT.

This CDR3 reads CASSLDRDYEQYF. DNA of the CDR3: TGCGCCAGCAGCCTAGACAGGGACTACGAGCAGTACTTC. V usage is TRBV5-1 and J usage is TRBJ2-7, with TRBD1 identical over 7 bases. The CDR3 is 13 residues long. After removal of 4 bases from V and 3 bases from J, the junction contained 4 bases not matched to a gene. Germline CDR1 SGHRS, CDR2 YFSETQ.

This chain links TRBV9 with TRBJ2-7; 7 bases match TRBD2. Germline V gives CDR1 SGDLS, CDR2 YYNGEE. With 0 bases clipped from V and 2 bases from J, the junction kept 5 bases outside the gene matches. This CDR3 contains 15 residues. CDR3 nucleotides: TGTGCCAGCAGCGTAGTAGCGGGCGACGCCTACGAGCAGTACTTC. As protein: CASSVVAGDAYEQYF.

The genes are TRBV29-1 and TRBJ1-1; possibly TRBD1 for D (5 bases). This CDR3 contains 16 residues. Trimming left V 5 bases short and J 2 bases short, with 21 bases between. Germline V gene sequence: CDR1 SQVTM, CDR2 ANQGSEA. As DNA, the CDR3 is TGCAGCGTTTATGGGTGGGCAGGGAGATTCAACACTGAAGCTTTCTTT. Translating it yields CSVYGWAGRFNTEAFF.

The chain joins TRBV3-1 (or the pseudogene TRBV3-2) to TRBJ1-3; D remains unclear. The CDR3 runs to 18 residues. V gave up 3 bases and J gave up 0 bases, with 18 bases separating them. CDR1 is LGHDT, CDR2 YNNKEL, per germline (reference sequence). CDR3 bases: TGTGCCAGCAGCCAGGAAATTCAGGCGTGGTACTCTGGAAACACCATATATTTT. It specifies CASSQEIQAWYSGNTIYF.

CDR3: CASSPGRKSYEQYF. The DNA for the CDR3 is TGTGCCAGCTCACCCGGACGGAAGTCCTACGAGCAGTACTTC. The rearrangement links TRBV18 to TRBJ2-7; no clear D gene. V dropped 3 bases and J dropped 1 base, with 10 bases sitting between them. In germline, CDR1 is KGHSH, CDR2 LQKENI. The CDR3 is 14 amino acids.

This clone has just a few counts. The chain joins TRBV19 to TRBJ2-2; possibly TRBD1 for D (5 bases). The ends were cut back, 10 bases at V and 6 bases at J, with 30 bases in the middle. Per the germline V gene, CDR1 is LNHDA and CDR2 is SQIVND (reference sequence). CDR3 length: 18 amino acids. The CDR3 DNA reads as TGTGCCACCGCTAACCCCCCCCGAGACAGCGTGTACGCCGGGGAGCTGTTTTTT. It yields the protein CATANPPRDSVYAGELFF.

The CDR3 loop reads CASSLAVTTNEKLFF. In nucleotides, the CDR3 is TGTGCCAGCTCACTTGCGGTGACAACTAATGAAAAACTGTTTTTT. The rearrangement links TRBV18 to TRBJ1-4; D gene unclear. Germline V lookup: CDR1 KGHSH, CDR2 LQKENI. Trimming shortened V by 4 bases and J by 0 bases, and 9 bases separated the two germline ends. This CDR3 contains 15 residues.

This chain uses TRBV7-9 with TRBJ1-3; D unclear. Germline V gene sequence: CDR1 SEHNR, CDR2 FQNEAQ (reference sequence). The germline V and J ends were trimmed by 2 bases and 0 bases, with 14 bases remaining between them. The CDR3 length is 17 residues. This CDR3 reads CASSLSQDANSGNTIYF. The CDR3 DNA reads TGTGCCAGCAGCTTAAGTCAGGACGCAAACTCTGGAAACACCATATATTTT. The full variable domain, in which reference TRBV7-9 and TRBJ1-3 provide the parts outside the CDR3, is DTGVSQNPRHKITKRGQNVTFRCDPISEHNRLYWYRQTLGQGPEFLTYFQNEAQLEKSRLLSDRFSAERPKGSFSTLEIQRTEQGDSAMYLCASSLSQDANSGNTIYFGEGSWLTVV.

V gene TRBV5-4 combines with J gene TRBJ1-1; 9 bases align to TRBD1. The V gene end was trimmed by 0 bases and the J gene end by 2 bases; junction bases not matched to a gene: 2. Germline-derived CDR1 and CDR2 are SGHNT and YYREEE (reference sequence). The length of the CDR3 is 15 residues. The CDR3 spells CASSLGTGGNTEAFF. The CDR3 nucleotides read TGTGCCAGCAGCTTGGGCACAGGGGGCAACACTGAAGCTTTCTTT. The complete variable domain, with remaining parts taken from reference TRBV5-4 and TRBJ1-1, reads ETGVTQSPTHLIKTRGQQVTLRCSSQSGHNTVSWYQQALGQGPQFIFQYYREEENGRGNFPPRFSGLQFPNYSSELNVNALELDDSALYLCASSLGTGGNTEAFFGQGTRLTVV.